One and the same sample provided the 27 T cell receptor beta chains below, sequenced in a study of CD8 T cells in ankylosing spondylitis. In TCRdb, the 5' RACE reads were re-called with MiXCR into one record per CDR3 protein. This sample has 200,000 to 250,000 distinct CDR3 sequences, with about 10% found just once. The specimen sequenced was blood, either unsorted or a sorted T cell fraction (not recorded which). The source is a male donor with ankylosing spondylitis or in good health (not recorded which).

This clonotype was detected ten times or more. V gene TRBV20-1 combines with J gene TRBJ2-3, with TRBD2 matching 9 bases. With V trimmed by 3 bases and J by 2 bases, 9 bases remained unmatched. CDR3 length equals 16 residues. Germline V CDR1 and CDR2: DFQATT, SNEGSKA (reference sequence). The CDR3 DNA follows: TGCAGTGCTAGTCCTCCGGCGGGGGGGCCCACAGATACGCAGTATTTT. It translates to CSASPPAGGPTDTQYF.

J is TRBJ1-5 and V is TRBV5-1; D is perhaps TRBD1 (5 bases). The CDR3 is 16 residues long. CDR1 SGHRS and CDR2 YFSETQ come from the germline V gene. The V end lost 1 base, the J end lost 4 bases, and 15 bases lay between the germline ends. The CDR3 DNA sequence: TGCGCCAGCAGCTTGTCCGGGGAAAAGGGGAATCAGCCCCAGCATTTT. It yields the protein CASSLSGEKGNQPQHF.

This chain uses TRBV5-1 with TRBJ2-5, with 10 bases fitting TRBD1. Losses at the gene ends were 4 bases for V and 2 bases for J; bases not matched to a gene: 5. The CDR3 is made up of 15 amino acids. Germline loops: CDR1 SGHRS, CDR2 YFSETQ. DNA of the CDR3: TGCGCCAGCAGCCCGGGACAGGGGATTCAAGAGACCCAGTACTTC. This translates into CASSPGQGIQETQYF.

This clonotype was picked up a small number of times. The chain has TRBV5-1 and TRBJ2-3; 8 bases map to TRBD2. The CDR3 is 16 amino acids. V gave up 3 bases and J gave up 6 bases; unmatched junction bases: 12. CDR1 and CDR2 (germline): SGHRS, YFSETQ. For the CDR3, the DNA is TGCGCCAGCAGCTATGAGGCTAGAAGCGGGGGTGATACGCAGTATTTT. This translates into CASSYEARSGGDTQYF.

This chain connects TRBV15 to TRBJ1-2; tentatively, D is TRBD1 (5 bases). In germline, CDR1 is LNHNV, CDR2 YYDKDF (reference sequence). The CDR3 consists of 14 residues. Between the trimmed V and J ends, which lost 1 base and 8 bases, there was a span of 14 bases. The CDR3 protein is CATSRAEGFTGYTF. CDR3 in DNA: TGTGCCACCAGCAGAGCCGAGGGGTTTACAGGCTACACCTTC. The full variable domain, completed using reference TRBV15 and TRBJ1-2, is DAMVIQNPRYQVTQFGKPVTLSCSQTLNHNVMYWYQQKSSQAPKLLFHYYDKDFNNEADTPDNFQSRRPNTSFCFLDIRSPGLGDTAMYLCATSRAEGFTGYTFGSGTRLTVV.

This clonotype was seen ten or more times. The V and J genes are TRBV5-1 and TRBJ2-2; possible D gene TRBD1, 5 bases. The germline V and J ends were trimmed by 0 bases and 1 base, with 7 bases remaining between them. The V gene's germline CDR1 is SGHRS and CDR2 YFSETQ. CDR3 length: 15 residues. CDR3 DNA sequence: TGCGCCAGCAGCTTGGGACAGATGAACACCGGGGAGCTGTTTTTT. Residues: CASSLGQMNTGELFF.

The chain carries TRBV10-3 and TRBJ2-1; 11 bases line up with TRBD1. Unmatched junction bases numbered 5, after V lost 6 bases and J lost 7 bases. There are 14 residues in the CDR3. Germline V gene lookup returns CDR1 ENHRY and CDR2 SYGVKD. CDR3 DNA sequence: TGTGCCATCAGGCCGGGACAGGGGGGAAATGAGCAGTTCTTC. This sequence encodes CAIRPGQGGNEQFF.

A word on this clonotype: Since a much larger clone is just one base distant, this may be a read error. The chain employs TRBV12-3 or TRBV12-4 and TRBJ1-2; D is unresolved. CDR3 length: 13 residues. The DNA of the CDR3 is TGTGCCAGCAGTTTATCCCCGGACTATGGCTACCCCTTC. Its translation: CASSLSPDYGYPF.

This clonotype showed up many times. V usage is TRBV5-1 and J usage is TRBJ2-3; 8 positions match TRBD2. Germline V CDR1 and CDR2: SGHRS, YFSETQ. The CDR3 totals 16 residues. V trimming: 4 bases; J trimming: 2 bases; junction bases outside the gene matches: 9. The CDR3 loop is CASSQGLAGDTDTQYF. CDR3 coding DNA: TGCGCCAGCAGCCAAGGACTAGCAGGGGACACAGATACGCAGTATTTT.

This clonotype appeared many times. The CDR3 DNA is TGTGCCAGCAGCTTGGAGGGTTGGCTCTACAATGAGCAGTTCTTC. This translates into CASSLEGWLYNEQFF. The chain couples TRBV5-5 to TRBJ2-1; unclear D gene. This CDR3 is built from 15 residues. V lost 0 bases to trimming and J lost 3 bases, with 10 bases between them. Germline CDR1 reads SGHKS; CDR2 reads YYEKEE (reference sequence).

This clonotype was detected many times. This chain uses TRBV11-1 with TRBJ2-3; 7 bases map to TRBD1. Germline trimming cut 4 bases from V and 2 bases from J; bases unmatched to any gene: 3. In germline, CDR1 is SGHAT, CDR2 FQDESV (reference sequence). CDR3 length: 14 residues. The CDR3 loop is CASSSTGLTDTQYF. The CDR3 DNA sequence: TGTGCCAGCAGCTCGACAGGGCTCACAGATACGCAGTATTTT.

This clonotype has at least ten counts. The chain joins TRBV5-1 to TRBJ2-5; TRBD2 aligns across 8 bases. CDR1 and CDR2 from the germline V gene are SGHRS and YFSETQ. The CDR3 has 17 amino acids. With 4 bases clipped from V and 4 bases from J, the junction kept 15 bases outside the gene matches. This chain's CDR3 is CASSGGLGVNFGETQYF. As DNA, the CDR3 is TGCGCCAGCAGCGGGGGACTAGGGGTTAATTTCGGAGAGACCCAGTACTTC. Complete variable domain (other parts from reference TRBV5-1 and TRBJ2-5): KAGVTQTPRYLIKTRGQQVTLSCSPISGHRSVSWYQQTPGQGLQFLFEYFSETQRNKGNFPGRFSGRQFSNSRSEMNVSTLELGDSALYLCASSGGLGVNFGETQYFGPGTRLLVL.

In regard to this clonotype: A much larger clone lies a single base off, so this may be a read error. The chain is built from TRBV5-1 and TRBJ1-2; D may be TRBD1 (6 bases). The CDR3 is made up of 14 amino acids. Per germline, CDR1 SGHRS and CDR2 YFSETQ. V lost 0 bases, J lost 12 bases, and 18 bases lay in between. CDR3 nucleotides: TGCGCCAGCAGCTTGGAGGGCGGGCTTGGGGGCCACACCTTC. This gives the protein CASSLEGGLGGHTF. The variable domain in full, with the rest retrieved from reference TRBV5-1 and TRBJ1-2, is KAGVTQTPRYLIKTRGQQVTLSCSPISGHRSVSWYQQTPGQGLQFLFEYFSETQRNKGNFPGRFSGRQFSNSRSEMNVSTLELGDSALYLCASSLEGGLGGHTFGSGTRLTVV.

This chain joins TRBV12-5 and TRBJ2-5; D unclear. Germline CDR1 and CDR2: LGHNT and FRNRAP. V dropped 5 bases and J dropped 3 bases, with 4 bases sitting between them. The CDR3 is 11 amino acids. CDR3 coding DNA: TGTGCTAGTGGTCTAGAAGAGACCCAGTACTTC. Translation: CASGLEETQYF.

This clonotype showed up many times. The genes are TRBV11-2 and TRBJ2-7; D perhaps matches TRBD2 (5 bases). From germline, CDR1 is SGHAT and CDR2 FQNNGV. The V end was cut by 7 bases, the J end by 0 bases, with 16 bases between. The CDR3 is 15 residues long. The CDR3 bases are TGTGCCAGCACCGTTCCGGGATCCTTCTCCTACGAGCAGTACTTC. Translating it yields CASTVPGSFSYEQYF.

The chain is built from TRBV20-1 and TRBJ2-7; D unresolved. The CDR3 runs to 13 residues. Per the germline V gene, CDR1 is DFQATT and CDR2 is SNEGSKA (reference sequence). Trimming pared 1 base from V and 2 bases from J, leaving 9 bases between. In DNA form, the CDR3 reads TGCAGTGCTAGAGCACAGCCGCCCTACGAGCAGTACTTC. This translates into CSARAQPPYEQYF.

This clonotype appeared a few times. V gene TRBV20-1 combines with J gene TRBJ2-2; perhaps TRBD2 as D (5 bases). V was trimmed by 6 bases and J by 5 bases, leaving 13 bases between them. The CDR3 extends over 13 amino acids. Germline CDR1 is DFQATT and CDR2 is SNEGSKA (reference sequence). CDR3 nucleotides: TGCAGTGCCGATCGCCCGGGAACCGGGGAGCTGTTTTTT. It specifies CSADRPGTGELFF.

The chain recombines TRBV5-6 with TRBJ2-1, with 9 bases that match TRBD2. Germline CDR1 reads SGHDT; CDR2 reads YYEEEE. V shed 0 bases and J 0 bases; nucleotides not matched to a gene: 4. The CDR3 spans 17 residues. CDR3 protein: CASSLERGGDSYNEQFF. CDR3 DNA: TGTGCCAGCAGCTTGGAGCGCGGGGGGGACTCCTACAATGAGCAGTTCTTC.

The chain joins TRBV18 to TRBJ1-1, with D possibly matching TRBD1 (6 bases). V was cut by 6 bases and J by 5 bases, with 22 bases left in between. Germline V gene sequence: CDR1 KGHSH, CDR2 LQKENI. CDR3 length equals 16 residues. CDR3 sequence: CASSLGQPLLGTEAFF. Here the CDR3 DNA reads TGTGCCAGCTCTCTGGGACAACCCCTCCTTGGGACTGAAGCTTTCTTT.

There are many counts of this clonotype. The chain uses TRBV5-1 and TRBJ2-3, with 7 positions matching TRBD2. The CDR3 sequence is 14 residues long. The V segment lost 5 bases and the J segment 2 bases; nucleotides outside the gene matches: 5. Looked up from germline, CDR1 is SGHRS and CDR2 is YFSETQ. The CDR3: CASRTSGVTDTQYF. CDR3 coding DNA: TGCGCCAGCAGAACCAGCGGGGTCACAGATACGCAGTATTTT.

This clonotype was observed many times. The DNA for the CDR3 is TGTGCCAGCAGTGAATGGGGGGAGAACACTGAAGCTTTCTTT. Translation: CASSEWGENTEAFF. V is TRBV6-1 and J is TRBJ1-1, with D possibly matching TRBD1 (5 bases). Germline V gene sequence: CDR1 MNHNS, CDR2 SASEGT. V was clipped by 2 bases and J by 1 base, with 8 bases between them. This CDR3 region has 14 residues.

The chain employs TRBV5-6 and TRBJ1-1, with D tentatively TRBD1 (6 bases). CDR1 and CDR2 from the germline V gene are SGHDT and YYEEEE. The CDR3 runs to 16 residues. Trimming took off 0 bases at V and 6 bases at J, with 18 bases between the two ends. CDR3: CASSLARGPGRAEAFF. In DNA, the CDR3 is TGTGCCAGCAGCTTGGCCAGGGGCCCGGGCCGGGCTGAAGCTTTCTTT.

A word on this clonotype: The CDR3 does not end in the conserved phenylalanine or tryptophan, so this is likely a read error. The chain joins TRBV29-1 to TRBJ2-2; D uncertain. The CDR3 has 12 amino acids. In germline, CDR1 is SQVTM, CDR2 ANQGSEA. The ends were cut back, 4 bases at V and 2 bases at J, with 5 bases in the middle. CDR3 amino acids: CSVVRNTGELFC. CDR3 DNA sequence: TGCAGCGTTGTACGAAACACCGGGGAGCTGTTTTGT.

Ten or more counts support this clonotype. The chain joins TRBV5-1 to TRBJ1-2; D unclear. The ends were cut back, 4 bases at V and 4 bases at J, with 14 bases in the middle. Germline V gene data show CDR1 as SGHRS and CDR2 as YFSETQ. This CDR3 has 14 residues. The CDR3 spells CASSPLDQTYGYTF. In nucleotides, the CDR3 is TGCGCCAGCAGCCCCCTGGACCAGACCTATGGCTACACCTTC.

This clonotype has ten or more counts. The V call is TRBV20-1, the J call TRBJ1-2, with no clear D. Deletions cut 7 bases from V and 6 bases from J, with 9 bases between. The CDR3 runs 10 residues. The V gene's germline CDR1 is DFQATT and CDR2 SNEGSKA (reference sequence). The CDR3 region is CSGMENGYTF. CDR3 nucleotides: TGCAGTGGAATGGAGAATGGCTACACCTTC.

In its sample, this clonotype was seen many times. An end of the junction differs from the germline gene, which may be a read error. The chain carries TRBV7-7 and TRBJ2-1; D possibly uses TRBD1 or TRBD2 (5 bases each). From germline, CDR1 is SSHAT and CDR2 FNYEAQ (reference sequence). The CDR3 spans 14 residues. The CDR3 loop reads CASSSGAHGNEQFF. CDR3 DNA: TGTGCTAGCAGCTCCGGGGCCCACGGCAATGAGCAGTTCTTC.

The chain carries TRBV19 and TRBJ2-5, with TRBD2 matching over 14 bases. Germline CDR1 and CDR2: LNHDA and SQIVND (reference sequence). V shed 4 bases and J 1 base; nucleotides not matched to a gene: 11. The length of the CDR3 is 19 residues. The CDR3 region has the DNA TGTGCCAGTAGTACTGGACTAGCGGGGGGACTGCAATCCCAAGAGACCCAGTACTTC. Protein product: CASSTGLAGGLQSQETQYF.